One sample yielded the 18 T cell receptor beta chains listed below, sequenced in a study of identical twins. Using its own MiXCR run on the 5' RACE reads, TCRdb lists one record per CDR3 protein. The data hold about 890,000 distinct CDR3 sequences, with about 12% observed a single time. Another study also made use of these data, one on yellow fever vaccine responses in identical twins.

The sample was PBMCs. The receptors stem from a woman under 30 in good health.

This clonotype was counted a few times. The rearrangement links TRBV6-1 to TRBJ2-2; D may be TRBD2 (6 bases). This CDR3 is 15 amino acids long. V was shortened by 8 bases and J by 4 bases, with 17 bases between the two germline ends. Germline V CDR1 and CDR2: MNHNS, SASEGT. The CDR3, as DNA: TGTGCCAGCGGAGGTCTCCGCGGGGTCACCGGGGAGCTGTTTTTT. The encoded protein is CASGGLRGVTGELFF.

This clonotype turned up a few times. The chain is built from TRBV6-5 and TRBJ2-2, with 8 bases that match TRBD1. Unmatched junction bases numbered 16, after V lost 2 bases and J lost 5 bases. Germline V lookup: CDR1 MNHEY, CDR2 SVGAGI. This CDR3 contains 19 residues. The CDR3 sequence: CASSYRTGRGVKGTGELFF. DNA for the CDR3: TGTGCCAGCAGTTACCGGACAGGGCGGGGTGTCAAGGGAACCGGGGAGCTGTTTTTT.

The rearrangement links TRBV10-3 to TRBJ2-1; no clear D gene. The V end was cut by 2 bases, the J end by 0 bases, with 2 bases between. This CDR3 region has 13 residues. The germline V gene encodes CDR1 ENHRY and CDR2 SYGVKD. The CDR3 protein is CAISEVSYNEQFF. Written as DNA, the CDR3 is TGTGCCATCAGTGAGGTCTCCTACAATGAGCAGTTCTTC.

This clonotype was observed a few times. The CDR3 spells CASSFRLGPDTQYF. CDR3 DNA: TGTGCCAGCAGCTTTAGGCTTGGCCCAGATACGCAGTATTTT. The chain uses TRBV5-6 and TRBJ2-3; D is ambiguous. V dropped 2 bases and J dropped 4 bases, with 11 bases sitting between them. The CDR3 totals 14 residues. Germline CDR1 and CDR2: SGHDT and YYEEEE.

In its sample, this clonotype was seen a few times. The chain has TRBV10-3 and TRBJ2-7, with D possibly TRBD1 on 6 matching bases. The V and J ends lost 4 bases and 0 bases respectively, with 13 bases between them. CDR3 size: 15 residues. In germline, CDR1 is ENHRY, CDR2 SYGVKD. The CDR3 DNA reads as TGTGCCATCAGTGCTGACAGGAGCAGCTCCTACGAGCAGTACGTC. Its protein is CAISADRSSSYEQYV.

This clonotype was counted only a few times. J is TRBJ2-3 and V is TRBV5-1; D is uncertain. Trimming left V 2 bases short and J 2 bases short, with 9 bases between. The CDR3 contains 14 residues. The germline V gene has CDR1 SGHRS and CDR2 YFSETQ. The CDR3 region has the DNA TGCGCCAGCAGCTTTCTCTCAATCACAGATACGCAGTATTTT. Its translation is CASSFLSITDTQYF.

This clonotype was picked up a small number of times. The genes are TRBV4-1 and TRBJ2-1; no definite D call. Germline assignment: CDR1 MGHRA and CDR2 YSYEKL. There are 17 residues in the CDR3. V shed 0 bases and J shed 2 bases, with 14 bases lying between them. This CDR3 is CASSQDVSRSTYNEQFF. The CDR3 DNA reads TGCGCCAGCAGCCAAGATGTGTCTAGGTCTACCTACAATGAGCAGTTCTTC.

The chain links TRBV2 to TRBJ2-3, with no clear D. Trimming took 7 bases from V and 6 from J, leaving 8 bases between them. Germline CDR1 reads SNHLY; CDR2 reads FYNNEI. This CDR3 region has 11 residues. In DNA, the CDR3 is TGTGCCAGCACCCAACGGGATACGCAGTATTTT. Residues: CASTQRDTQYF. Complete variable domain (other parts from reference TRBV2 and TRBJ2-3): EPEVTQTPSHQVTQMGQEVILRCVPISNHLYFYWYRQILGQKVEFLVSFYNNEISEKSEIFDDQFSVERPDGSNFTLKIRSTKLEDSAMYFCASTQRDTQYFGPGTRLTVL.

The CDR3 nucleotides are TGCAGTGCTAGAGATATGGCTAGCGGCTCCTACGAGCAGTACTTC. Translation: CSARDMASGSYEQYF. This chain links TRBV20-1 with TRBJ2-7; 7 nucleotides line up with TRBD2. The CDR3 has 15 amino acids. The V segment lost 0 bases and the J segment 0 bases; nucleotides outside the gene matches: 5. CDR1 and CDR2 from the germline V gene are DFQATT and SNEGSKA (reference sequence).

V is TRBV20-1 and J is TRBJ1-5, with 8 bases identical to TRBD1. The V gene end was trimmed by 4 bases and the J gene end by 2 bases; junction bases not matched to a gene: 7. The CDR3 length is 15 residues. Germline CDR1 DFQATT, CDR2 SNEGSKA (reference sequence). Here the CDR3 DNA reads TGCAGTGCTAACCCTCTGGACAGGGGCAATCAGCCCCAGCATTTT. It translates to CSANPLDRGNQPQHF.

This clonotype was counted many times. This rearrangement joins TRBV24-1 to TRBJ2-1; unclear D gene. CDR3 length: 16 amino acids. The V end lost 4 bases, the J end lost 0 bases, and 12 bases lay between the germline ends. Germline CDR1 reads KGHDR; CDR2 reads SFDVKD. The DNA of the CDR3 is TGTGCCACCAGTGACGAAGCCGAGCACTCCTACAATGAGCAGTTCTTC. Amino acid sequence: CATSDEAEHSYNEQFF.

This clonotype was seen a handful of times. J is TRBJ2-3 and V is TRBV28; possible D gene TRBD1, 6 bases. This CDR3 is 13 amino acids long. V lost 6 bases and J 5 bases, leaving 12 bases between the germline ends. Per the germline V gene, CDR1 is MDHEN and CDR2 is SYDVKM. CDR3 sequence: CASRDTGLDTQYF. Written as DNA, the CDR3 is TGTGCCAGCAGGGATACAGGGTTAGATACGCAGTATTTT.

This clonotype occurred a few times. The genes are TRBV6-1 and TRBJ2-1, with D possibly matching TRBD2 (7 bases). Germline V lookup: CDR1 MNHNS, CDR2 SASEGT. The CDR3 totals 14 residues. V was trimmed by 0 bases and J by 8 bases, leaving 11 bases between them. DNA of the CDR3: TGTGCCAGCAGTGAAGCGCAGGGGAGGGATGAGCAGTTCTTC. Its translation: CASSEAQGRDEQFF.

A few counts support this clonotype. The rearrangement joins TRBV20-1 to TRBJ1-2, with D possibly being TRBD1 (5 bases). Germline values: CDR1 DFQATT, CDR2 SNEGSKA (reference sequence). The ends were cut back, 3 bases at V and 2 bases at J, with 13 bases in the middle. This CDR3 has 14 residues. The CDR3 DNA follows: TGCAGTGCTAGGGAGGGGACGGGCAACTATGGCTACACCTTC. This translates into CSAREGTGNYGYTF.

The chain combines TRBV5-6 with TRBJ2-1; no reliable D call. This CDR3 spans 12 amino acids. Germline V gives CDR1 SGHDT, CDR2 YYEEEE. With 4 bases removed from V and 9 bases from J, the gap between germline ends came to 11 bases. The CDR3 region has the DNA TGTGCCAGCAGCCCTAGGTCCACTGAGCAGTTCTTC. Translation: CASSPRSTEQFF.

This clonotype was counted between two and nine times. The J gene is TRBJ2-1, the V gene TRBV5-1; 7 bases align to TRBD2. Losses at the gene ends were 2 bases for V and 6 bases for J; bases not matched to a gene: 2. The CDR3 length is 13 residues. Germline CDR1 is SGHRS and CDR2 is YFSETQ. In DNA form, the CDR3 reads TGCGCCAGCAGCTTCGGGACTACCAATGAGCAGTTCTTC. Translated: CASSFGTTNEQFF.

This clonotype was seen a few times. The rearrangement uses TRBV12-3 or TRBV12-4 and TRBJ2-3; 14 bases fit TRBD2. J lost 5 bases, V lost 5 bases, and 3 bases had no gene match. There are 15 residues in the CDR3. CDR3 DNA: TGTGCCAGCAGTGGACTAGCGGGAGGAGGAGATACGCAGTATTTT. It codes for CASSGLAGGGDTQYF.

This clonotype has more than one count but fewer than ten. The J gene is TRBJ1-2, the V gene TRBV7-4, with 10 nucleotides matching TRBD1. This CDR3 comprises 15 residues. V shed 5 bases and J 8 bases; nucleotides not matched to a gene: 11. Germline lookup yields CDR1 SGHVT and CDR2 SQSDAQ. CDR3 in amino acids: CASSLVDRGVRGYTF. CDR3 sequence (DNA): TGTGCCAGCAGCCTTGTGGACAGGGGGGTAAGAGGCTACACCTTC.